Listed below are T cell receptor beta chains from one sample, sequenced in a study of shared clonotypes between healthy human individuals. Measured with immunoSEQ multiplex PCR; TCRdb has only the in-frame clones, and not every one. Of about 2.2 million clones listed, 93% are singletons. The sample consisted of naive CD8+ T cells from PBMCs. All receptors derive from a man aged 18 to 29 in good health. Some clones in this sample may be carry-over from other donors' samples. Both conserved end residues are trimmed from each CDR3. Each record gives: D gene, V gene, CDR3 protein. A D gene is named only where the DNA matches it firmly.

d_call: NA; v_call: TRBV14; cdr3_aa: ASSQVGSGDPAI
d_call: TRBD1; v_call: TRBV11-2; cdr3_aa: ASSPRTGGETQY
d_call: NA; v_call: TRBV6-6; cdr3_aa: ASSNYRNTGELF
d_call: NA; v_call: TRBV27; cdr3_aa: ASRDYGETIGDTQY
d_call: NA; v_call: TRBV7-9; cdr3_aa: ASSPMATQF
d_call: NA; v_call: TRBV7-2; cdr3_aa: ASSHGHVNTGELF
d_call: NA; v_call: TRBV6-5; cdr3_aa: ASSGLRTGELF
d_call: TRBD1; v_call: TRBV28; cdr3_aa: ASSLKRQGEKLF
d_call: NA; v_call: TRBV9; cdr3_aa: ASSPRSIGELF
d_call: NA; v_call: TRBV14; cdr3_aa: ASSRVGVQY
d_call: NA; v_call: TRBV14; cdr3_aa: ASSQVLGQETQY
d_call: NA; v_call: TRBV6-1; cdr3_aa: ASSEFFRGEEYNEQF
d_call: NA; v_call: TRBV27; cdr3_aa: ASSWGQANTEAF
d_call: NA; v_call: TRBV27; cdr3_aa: AQQKGEDGYTEAF
d_call: NA; v_call: TRBV28; cdr3_aa: ASSSVPASGVSPDTQY
d_call: TRBD2; v_call: TRBV6-5; cdr3_aa: ASRRSSGRVNEQY
d_call: TRBD2; v_call: TRBV27; cdr3_aa: ASSLSTVLAGIEQF
d_call: TRBD2; v_call: TRBV5-4; cdr3_aa: ASRQGLADSYNEQF
d_call: TRBD2; v_call: TRBV15; cdr3_aa: ATSTGLARYNEQF
d_call: NA; v_call: TRBV30; cdr3_aa: AWSVPSQGNYEQY
d_call: TRBD1; v_call: TRBV29-1; cdr3_aa: SVEIQGSTEAF
d_call: NA; v_call: TRBV10-3; cdr3_aa: AISEGEEDEKLF
d_call: TRBD2; v_call: TRBV9; cdr3_aa: ASSGWAGGSNEQF
d_call: NA; v_call: TRBV9; cdr3_aa: ASHSPNEQF
d_call: NA; v_call: TRBV27; cdr3_aa: ASSFGPEGNEQF
d_call: TRBD1; v_call: TRBV28; cdr3_aa: ASNRPGGYSNQPQH
d_call: NA; v_call: TRBV2; cdr3_aa: ASSGREFQETQY
d_call: NA; v_call: TRBV28; cdr3_aa: ASRTSGQPQH
d_call: NA; v_call: TRBV27; cdr3_aa: ASSSGDRFPYEQY
d_call: TRBD2; v_call: TRBV10-2; cdr3_aa: ASLAGENLGETQY
d_call: TRBD2; v_call: TRBV4-1; cdr3_aa: ASRPLAGVGEQY